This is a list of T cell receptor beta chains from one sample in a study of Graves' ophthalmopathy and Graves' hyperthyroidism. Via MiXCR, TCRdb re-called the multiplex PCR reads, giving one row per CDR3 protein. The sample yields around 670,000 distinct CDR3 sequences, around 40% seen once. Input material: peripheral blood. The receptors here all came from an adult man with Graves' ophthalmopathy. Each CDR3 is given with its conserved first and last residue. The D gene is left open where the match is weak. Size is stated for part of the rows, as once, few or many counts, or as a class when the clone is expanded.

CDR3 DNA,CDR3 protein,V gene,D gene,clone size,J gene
TGTGCCAGCAGACAGGACAGGCTGTCGGGGGAGACCCAGTACTTC,CASRQDRLSGETQYF,TRBV11-2,TRBD1,once,TRBJ2-5
TGCAGTGCCAATCAAGGGGACACTGAAGCTTTCTTT,CSANQGDTEAFF,TRBV20-1,-,many,TRBJ1-1
TGTGCCTGGAGACGACAGGGAACCGGCTACACCTTC,CAWRRQGTGYTF,TRBV7-2,TRBD1,-,TRBJ1-2
TGTGCCAGCAGTGTTCTCGGACAGGGGCAGTGGGAGACCCAGTACTTC,CASSVLGQGQWETQYF,TRBV2,TRBD1,-,TRBJ2-5
TGCGCCAGCAGCCAAGGGTTAGGGGAATATGCTGATGGCTACACCTTC,CASSQGLGEYADGYTF,TRBV4-3,-,few,TRBJ1-2
TGCAGTGCTAGCCGGGACGCTCACTCCTACGAGCAGTACTTC,CSASRDAHSYEQYF,TRBV20-1,-,few,TRBJ2-7
TGTGCCGCCGGAGCTTTAGCCGGGAACACTGAAGCTTTCTTT,CAAGALAGNTEAFF,TRBV10-3,-,many,TRBJ1-1
TGTGCCACGGAAAGCGGGACAAGTGGCACCGGGGAGCTGTTTTTT,CATESGTSGTGELFF,TRBV24-1,-,-,TRBJ2-2
TGTGCCAGCAGCTTAGGTGGGGCGGTTGTCACTGAAGCTTTCTTT,CASSLGGAVVTEAFF,TRBV7-9,-,-,TRBJ1-1
TGTGCCAGCAGTTACTCGGGGACCAGCAATCAGCCCCAGCATTTT,CASSYSGTSNQPQHF,TRBV24-1,-,few,TRBJ1-5
TGTGCCAGCAGTTTACGACAGGCCTCTGGGGCCAACGTCCTGACTTTC,CASSLRQASGANVLTF,TRBV7-6,-,-,TRBJ2-6
TGTGCCAGCAGTGGGTTAGAGACCCAGTACTTC,CASSGLETQYF,TRBV6-1,-,many,TRBJ2-5
TGTGCCAGCAGTTACGGTGGGGGACAGGGGGCAGGGAATTCACCCCTCCACTTT,CASSYGGGQGAGNSPLHF,TRBV10-3,TRBD1,-,TRBJ1-6
TGTGCCAGTAGTATCCCGGGACAGGGGAAGGGACAGCATTTT,CASSIPGQGKGQHF,TRBV19,TRBD1,many,TRBJ1-5
TGTGCCAGCAGCCGATGGACAGGCTCTGGGGCCAACGTCCTGACTTTC,CASSRWTGSGANVLTF,TRBV7-9,TRBD1,many,TRBJ2-6
TGTGCCAGCAGCCTTACTAGCGGGGGCTGGGAGACCCAGTACTTC,CASSLTSGGWETQYF,TRBV7-2,TRBD2,-,TRBJ2-5
TGTGCCAGCAGCCGGACCCCAAGAGACGAGCAGTACTTC,CASSRTPRDEQYF,TRBV9,-,-,TRBJ2-7
TGCAGTGCTAGCCCCAGCCAAGAGACCCAGTACTTC,CSASPSQETQYF,TRBV20-1,-,many,TRBJ2-5
TGTGCCAGCAGCTCCGGTGTAGGGGATGGAGACACCGGGGAGCTGTTTTTT,CASSSGVGDGDTGELFF,TRBV25-1,-,-,TRBJ2-2
TGCAGTGCTAGACTCGGAGGGGTATCCTACGAGCAGTACTTC,CSARLGGVSYEQYF,TRBV20-1,-,few,TRBJ2-7
TGCAGCGCACCCGGGACAGCAAATGAAAAACTGTTTTTT,CSAPGTANEKLFF,TRBV29-1,TRBD1,once,TRBJ1-4
TGTGCCAGTAGTTCGCCGGGCTTAGGCGGCAATCAGCTCCAGCATTTT,CASSSPGLGGNQLQHF,TRBV19,-,-,TRBJ1-5
TGTGCCAGCAGCCCCCTGTGGGGACGGCAAGAGACCCAGTACTTC,CASSPLWGRQETQYF,TRBV2,-,few,TRBJ2-5
TGTGCCAGCAGTGACAGGGGATACAAAGAGACCCAGTACTTC,CASSDRGYKETQYF,TRBV12-3/TRBV12-4,TRBD1,many,TRBJ2-5
TGTGCCATCTTTAGCCCGGGTGGAAGGAGCTATGGCTACACCTTC,CAIFSPGGRSYGYTF,TRBV10-3,-,-,TRBJ1-2
TGTGCCAGCAGCTTAGGTCAGGGGTTAGGTCAGCCCCATCATTTT,CASSLGQGLGQPHHF,TRBV7-9,-,-,TRBJ1-5
TGTGCCAGCAGCCAAGGGGGTCAGGGAGAGACCCAGTACTTC,CASSQGGQGETQYF,TRBV7-9,-,few,TRBJ2-5
TGCGCCAGCAGCCAAGAGACAGGGCTTCAGCCCCAGCATTTT,CASSQETGLQPQHF,TRBV25-1,TRBD1,-,TRBJ1-5
TGTGCCAGCAGCTTAAGACAGGGTATAAACGAGCAGTACTTC,CASSLRQGINEQYF,TRBV13,TRBD1,many,TRBJ2-7
TGTGCCATCAGTGAGTCGCTCGTTAGTGGAAACACCATATATTTT,CAISESLVSGNTIYF,TRBV10-3,-,many,TRBJ1-3
TGTGCCAGCAGCTGGAGGAACCTAGGACAGGGGAGGAGCGAGACCCAGTACTTC,CASSWRNLGQGRSETQYF,TRBV7-8,TRBD1,-,TRBJ2-5
TGTGCCACCAGCAAAGACTACGAGCAGTACTTC,CATSKDYEQYF,TRBV15,-,-,TRBJ2-7
TGTGCCAGCAGTAAGGGTCTGGGGAATCAGCCCCAGCATTTT,CASSKGLGNQPQHF,TRBV24-1,-,-,TRBJ1-5
TGTGCCAGCAGCCAAGGCTCAGGGATCGCCAATGAGCAGTTCTTC,CASSQGSGIANEQFF,TRBV4-2,-,-,TRBJ2-1
TGTGCCAGCGGGTGGGGCACCGGGGAGCTGTTTTTT,CASGWGTGELFF,TRBV10-3,-,few,TRBJ2-2
TGTGCCAGTGGCGGCCCGACGATTCGTTACACCTTC,CASGGPTIRYTF,TRBV19,-,many,TRBJ1-2
TGTGCCAGTAGTGACACCACGATTAACTATGGCTACACCTTC,CASSDTTINYGYTF,TRBV19,-,many,TRBJ1-2
TGTGCCACCAGTGACCCAGGGACAGGGTTGCAGCCCCAGTACTTC,CATSDPGTGLQPQYF,TRBV24-1,TRBD1,-,TRBJ2-5
TGTGCCAGCAGCGCCCGGACCGGGACAGTCTATGGCTACACCTTC,CASSARTGTVYGYTF,TRBV7-2,TRBD1,many,TRBJ1-2
TGTGCCAGCAGCCAAGTACGAAGGGACGAGCAGTACTTC,CASSQVRRDEQYF,TRBV7-9,-,-,TRBJ2-7
TGTACCAGCAGCCCGCGGACAGGGGGTTCCTACGAGCAGTACTTC,CTSSPRTGGSYEQYF,TRBV7-2,TRBD1,-,TRBJ2-7
TGTGCCAGCAGTGATGGGCTCGTCGGGTTTGGCTACACCTTC,CASSDGLVGFGYTF,TRBV10-3,-,few,TRBJ1-2
TGCAGCCTTGGCCAGTGGGGGGACACAGATACGCAGTATTTT,CSLGQWGDTDTQYF,TRBV29-1,-,-,TRBJ2-3
TGTGCCACCAGTGATTGGACAGTCCTCTCCTACGAGCAGTACTTC,CATSDWTVLSYEQYF,TRBV24-1,-,-,TRBJ2-7
TGTGCCAGCAGCCAAAACACTCCGACAGGGGTTGAGACCCAGTACTTC,CASSQNTPTGVETQYF,TRBV13,TRBD1,few,TRBJ2-5
TGTGCCAGCAGCTCAACTTGGAGCTCTGGAAACACCATATATTTT,CASSSTWSSGNTIYF,TRBV7-9,-,many,TRBJ1-3
TGTGCCACCAGTGATTGGGGATCAGATACGCAGTATTTT,CATSDWGSDTQYF,TRBV24-1,-,-,TRBJ2-3
TGTGCCAGCAGCTTAGACCCGGGACAGGCGGCATCCCAGCATTTT,CASSLDPGQAASQHF,TRBV7-2,TRBD1,few,TRBJ1-5
TGCGCCAGCAGTGAGGAAGGCCCCGGGGAGCTGTTTTTT,CASSEEGPGELFF,TRBV10-1,-,few,TRBJ2-2
TGCAGTGCAGGACTAGCGGGAGGAGGGGAGCAGTACTTC,CSAGLAGGGEQYF,TRBV20-1,TRBD2,many,TRBJ2-7
TGCAGTGCTAGAGCGGGAGGCGGGGGATACGAGCAGTACTTC,CSARAGGGGYEQYF,TRBV20-1,TRBD2,-,TRBJ2-7
TGTGCCAGTACGAAGGTTGGGGAGAACACTGAAGCTTTCTTT,CASTKVGENTEAFF,TRBV19,-,few,TRBJ1-1
TGTGCCATCAGTGAGTCGCTCCGGACACTTAATGAAAAACTGTTTTTT,CAISESLRTLNEKLFF,TRBV10-3,-,many,TRBJ1-4
TGTGCCAGCAGTTACAGGGGGCAGAACACTGAAGCTTTCTTT,CASSYRGQNTEAFF,TRBV2,TRBD1,many,TRBJ1-1
TGTGCCAGCGGCAGTTTGGGGACCCAGTACTTC,CASGSLGTQYF,TRBV12-3/TRBV12-4,-,-,TRBJ2-5
TGTGCCAGCAGCCGAGTTTCGCCTAGCGGGTTGAAAGAGACCCAGTACTTC,CASSRVSPSGLKETQYF,TRBV4-2,TRBD2,-,TRBJ2-5
TGTGCCAGCAGCCGACAACCGGGACAGGGGATAAGCGGGGAGCTGTTTTTT,CASSRQPGQGISGELFF,TRBV7-9,TRBD1,few,TRBJ2-2
TGTGCCAGCAGCGTGGGGGACCGGCGTCAGGGAGAGACCCAGTACTTC,CASSVGDRRQGETQYF,TRBV9,-,-,TRBJ2-5
TGTGCCAGCAGTTACCCGGGCCAAGGGCACAAGGAGCAGTACTTC,CASSYPGQGHKEQYF,TRBV7-9,-,few,TRBJ2-7